This TCR beta chain stems from a study of beta chain features in type 1 diabetes. Study results and limitations: Any HLA effect on TCRB rearrangement was left unresolved by small sub-analyses. Within each of all four CD4+ subsets, Type 1 diabetes patients had TCRB CDR3s that were moderately but significantly shorter.

Germline lookup yields CDR1 MDHEN and CDR2 SYDVKM. Trimming cost V 6 bases and J 5 bases; bases outside gene matches: 9. The CDR3 totals 16 residues. This clone was seen repeatedly, ten times or more. Its antigen is still unknown. All of the isolated RNA was reverse transcribed, so expressed TCRB transcripts were sequenced. Sequencing was performed with immunoSEQ multiplex PCR; in TCRdb, only in-frame clones are kept and a portion is missing. The sample holds nearly 350,000 clones, roughly 8.8% seen once. The TCR was taken from a man under 40 with type 1 diabetes. Source material: central memory CD4+ T cells from blood. The chain recombines TRBV28 with TRBJ1-6, with 8 bases identical to TRBD1. CDR3 sequence (DNA): TGTGCCAGCAGACTGGACAGGGACACGAATAATTCACCCCTCCACTTT. The encoded protein is CASRLDRDTNNSPLHF. Drawing the rest from reference TRBV28 and TRBJ1-6, the complete variable domain is DVKVTQSSRYLVKRTGEKVFLECVQDMDHENMFWYRQDPGLGLRLIYFSYDVKMKEKGDIPEGYSVSREKKERFSLILESASTNQTSMYLCASRLDRDTNNSPLHFGNGTRLTVT.